The 5 T cell receptor beta chains below were found in one sample sequenced in a study of long-term antiretroviral therapy in people with HIV. It was version v3.0 of the immunoSEQ assay that was run at survey level. Sequenced by immunoSEQ multiplex PCR; TCRdb stores in-frame clones only, minus some. The sample carries nearly 30,000 clones, 90% recorded once. The specimen comprised unsorted PBMCs, sampled 3.2 years before starting antiretroviral therapy. The receptor set was obtained from a man in his fifties with HIV.

This sequence joins TRBV28 and TRBJ2-2; D not certain. The CDR3 totals 11 residues. Trimming cost V 3 bases and J 8 bases, with 4 bases left between them. Germline V gives CDR1 MDHEN, CDR2 SYDVKM. DNA of the CDR3: TGTGCCAGCAGTTTGTGGGGGGAGCTGTTTTTT. It translates to CASSLWGELFF.

The rearrangement links TRBV7-2 to TRBJ2-5; D is undetermined. The germline V and J ends were trimmed by 4 bases and 1 base, with 13 bases remaining between them. This CDR3 has 15 residues. From germline, CDR1 is SGHTA and CDR2 FQGNSA. CDR3 sequence reads: CASSSPPPVQETQYF. The CDR3, as DNA: TGTGCCAGCAGCTCCCCTCCTCCGGTCCAAGAGACCCAGTACTTC.

The CDR3 coding sequence is TGTGCCAGCAGCTTAGATGGCGGGGGCACTGAAGCTTTCTTT. Translation gives CASSLDGGGTEAFF. V is TRBV7-9 and J is TRBJ1-1; TRBD1 is a possible D gene (5 bases). Trimming cost V 1 base and J 4 bases, with 10 bases left between them. Per the germline V gene, CDR1 is SEHNR and CDR2 is FQNEAQ (reference sequence). CDR3 size: 14 residues.

This clone was seen only once. This rearrangement joins TRBV9 to TRBJ2-5, with D hard to call. Germline CDR1 SGDLS, CDR2 YYNGEE. This CDR3 comprises 14 residues. Trimming pared 3 bases from V and 3 bases from J, leaving 12 bases between. The CDR3 bases are TGTGCCAGCAGCGGGTTAGCCCAGAAAGAGACCCAGTACTTC. This gives the protein CASSGLAQKETQYF.

The rearrangement uses TRBV7-2 and TRBJ2-7; TRBD2 matches at 12 bases. Germline CDR1 is SGHTA and CDR2 is FQGNSA. V shed 2 bases, J shed 6 bases, and the junction held 11 bases outside the gene matches. This CDR3 has 17 residues. In DNA, the CDR3 is TGTGCCAGCAGCTTAAGCCGACTAGCGGGAGACAATGGCGAGCAGTACTTC. It is translated as CASSLSRLAGDNGEQYF.